The following is a T cell receptor beta chain sequence with its context. The antigen it recognizes is unknown. No clone much larger than this one lies a single base away; base qualities are absent. Profiling of TCR beta VDJ combinations and CDR3 sequences used genomic DNA as the template. An Illumina HiSeq 2000 was the platform used for TCR repertoire sequencing. As for how the authors treated the data: TRBV/TRBJ rearrangement plots, CDR3 size and DJ length profiles, and Simpson's diversity index were used to evaluate the repertoires. The most abundant DNA sequence in the deep sequencing data was taken as the immunodominant clone. CDR3 amino acid sequences were checked for sharing across subjects and were also compared against the VDJdb database and published repertoires. TCRdb ran its own pipeline on the public reads, namely fastp trimming at Q25 and MiXCR clone calling, and kept in-frame beta chains. Identical CDR3 proteins give one entry, which carries the most common genes and DNA. TCRdb's processing, not the authors' own work, is the source of the V and J calls. For this sample there are roughly 58,000 distinct CDR3 sequences; over 45% appear just once. 2% to 3% of the sample comes from the top ten.

This entry belongs to a study of CD8+CD57+ T cells in acquired aplastic anemia (dated 2018 in TCRdb). Regarding the complete study: DNA extracted from sorted CD4+ and CD8+ cells had a mean of roughly 3 ug, with a range of 0.2 to 27.4 ug. Mean read counts for healthy donor samples were about 10 million for CD4+ cells and roughly 12 million for CD8+ cells. Study-wide findings and limitations: Approximately 27 CD8+ CDR3 sequences were found in both patients and controls but appeared to be highly expressed in patients and within the immunodominant clones of the patients. Patients and healthy controls showed no significant difference in CD8+ Simpson's diversity (P=0.060).

In the study, sorted CD4+ and CD8+ blood T cells from patients with severe aplastic anemia and from healthy subjects underwent deep sequencing of TCR repertoires. Ficoll-Paque density gradient centrifugation was used to isolate peripheral blood mononuclear cells. Before DNA extraction, CD4+ and CD8+ T cells were sorted by FACS or by magnetic beads. CDR1 and CDR2 were assigned from the germline V gene (reference sequence) as LNHNV and YYDKDF. From cysteine to phenylalanine, the CDR3 is 12 amino acids long. Of the read, only the CDR3 DNA is kept; its 36 bases are in frame from base 1. Between the V and J ends, shortened by 0 bases and 4 bases respectively, the junction contains 4 bases.

The chain is assembled from TRBV15 and TRBJ2-7; the D gene assignment is ambiguous. Sequencing was done on a sample of sorted CD4+, CD8+, or CD8+CD57+ T cells (not recorded which) from PBMCs. The sequence was obtained from a human donor in good health, serving as a control. The DNA sequence is as follows: TGTGCCACCAGCAGAGAGGGTTACGAGCAGTACTTC. Its product reads: CATSREGYEQYF.